This TCR beta chain was identified during a study of cytotoxic CD8 clonotypes in ibrutinib-treated CLL. Study information: Investigators collected response samples after a median about 11 months of treatment, range 6 to 36.

Here immunoSEQ multiplex PCR was the method, and the copy in TCRdb shows in-frame clones only, minus some. The data hold about 130,000 clones, with approximately 85% observed a single time. Note on this clone: Its specificity is not known.

Broader study findings: Patients had baseline clonality above age-matched healthy donors, and this clonality moved with circulating CD8+ T-cell counts. Ibrutinib response saw clonality rise, and progression saw it return toward baseline.

Germline CDR1 is SGHNT and CDR2 is YYREEE (reference sequence). This CDR3 has 14 residues. V shed 9 bases and J shed 9 bases, with 22 bases lying between them. This specimen consisted of PBMCs, obtained after 24 months of ibrutinib treatment. The sequence came from a human donor with chronic lymphocytic leukemia. The J gene is TRBJ2-1, the V gene TRBV5-4, with D possibly being TRBD1 or TRBD2 (5 bases each). DNA of the CDR3: TGTGCCATCCATCGGGACCACGGCGACGGTGAGCAGTTCTTC. Its protein product is CAIHRDHGDGEQFF.